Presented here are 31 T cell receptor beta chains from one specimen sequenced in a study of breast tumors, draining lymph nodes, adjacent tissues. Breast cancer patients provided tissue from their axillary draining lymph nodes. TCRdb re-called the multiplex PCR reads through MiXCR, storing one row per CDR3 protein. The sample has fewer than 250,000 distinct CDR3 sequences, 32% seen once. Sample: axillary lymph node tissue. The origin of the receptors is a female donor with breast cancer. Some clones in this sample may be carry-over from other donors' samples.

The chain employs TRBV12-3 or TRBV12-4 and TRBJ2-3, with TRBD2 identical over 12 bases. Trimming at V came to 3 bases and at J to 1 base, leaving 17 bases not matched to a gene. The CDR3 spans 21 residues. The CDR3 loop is CASSFARRTSGNPAGTDTQYF. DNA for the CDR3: TGTGCCAGCAGTTTCGCGCGGAGGACTAGCGGGAACCCAGCAGGCACAGATACGCAGTATTTT.

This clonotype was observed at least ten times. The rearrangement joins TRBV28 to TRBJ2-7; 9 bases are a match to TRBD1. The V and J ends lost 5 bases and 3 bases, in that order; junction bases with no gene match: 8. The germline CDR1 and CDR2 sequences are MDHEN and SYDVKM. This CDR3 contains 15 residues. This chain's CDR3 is CASSGTGRVLYEQYF. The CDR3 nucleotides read TGTGCCAGCAGTGGGACAGGGCGGGTTCTCTACGAGCAGTACTTC.

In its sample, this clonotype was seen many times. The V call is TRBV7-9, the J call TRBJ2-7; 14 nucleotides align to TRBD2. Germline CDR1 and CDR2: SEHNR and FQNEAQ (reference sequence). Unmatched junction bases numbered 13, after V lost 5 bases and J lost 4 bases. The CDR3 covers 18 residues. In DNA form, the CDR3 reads TGTGCCAGCAGCACCTCCTCCGGGACTAGCGGGAGTAGGTACGAGCAGTACTTC. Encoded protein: CASSTSSGTSGSRYEQYF.

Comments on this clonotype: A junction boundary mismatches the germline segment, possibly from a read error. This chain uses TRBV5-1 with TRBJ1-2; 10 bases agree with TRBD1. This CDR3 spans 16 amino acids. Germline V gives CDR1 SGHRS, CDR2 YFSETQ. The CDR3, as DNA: TGTGCCAGCAGCTTAGAAACACAGGGACAGGGGTATGGCTACACCTTC. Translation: CASSLETQGQGYGYTF.

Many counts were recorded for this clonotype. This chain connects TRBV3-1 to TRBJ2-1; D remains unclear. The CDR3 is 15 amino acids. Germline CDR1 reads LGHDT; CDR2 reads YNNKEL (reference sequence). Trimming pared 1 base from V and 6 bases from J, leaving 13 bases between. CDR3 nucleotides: TGTGCCAGCAGCCAAGGGGCAATGGATAGCAATGAGCAGTTCTTC. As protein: CASSQGAMDSNEQFF.

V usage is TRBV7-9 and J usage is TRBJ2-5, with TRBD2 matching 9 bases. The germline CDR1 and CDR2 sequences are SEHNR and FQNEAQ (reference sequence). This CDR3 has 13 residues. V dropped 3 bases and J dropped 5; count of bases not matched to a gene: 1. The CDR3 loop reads CASSFGLAETQYF. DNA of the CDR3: TGTGCCAGCAGCTTCGGACTAGCGGAGACCCAGTACTTC.

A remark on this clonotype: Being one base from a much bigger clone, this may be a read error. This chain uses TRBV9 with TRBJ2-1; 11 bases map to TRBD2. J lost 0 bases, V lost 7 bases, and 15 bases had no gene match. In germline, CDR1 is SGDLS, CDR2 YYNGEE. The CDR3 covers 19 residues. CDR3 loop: CASGKNIAGGGSSYNEQFF. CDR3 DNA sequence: TGTGCCAGCGGTAAAAATATAGCGGGAGGGGGGAGCTCCTACAATGAGCAGTTCTTC.

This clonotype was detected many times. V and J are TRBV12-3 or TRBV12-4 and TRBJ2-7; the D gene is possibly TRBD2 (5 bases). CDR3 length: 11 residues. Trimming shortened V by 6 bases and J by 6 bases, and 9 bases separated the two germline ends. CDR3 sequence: CASSSRGEQYF. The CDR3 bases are TGTGCCAGCAGCAGCCGGGGCGAGCAGTACTTC.

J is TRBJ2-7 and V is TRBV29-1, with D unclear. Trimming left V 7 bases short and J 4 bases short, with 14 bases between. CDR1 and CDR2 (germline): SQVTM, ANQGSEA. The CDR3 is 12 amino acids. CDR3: CSAWQDSYEQYF. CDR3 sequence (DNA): TGCAGCGCCTGGCAGGATTCGTACGAGCAGTACTTC.

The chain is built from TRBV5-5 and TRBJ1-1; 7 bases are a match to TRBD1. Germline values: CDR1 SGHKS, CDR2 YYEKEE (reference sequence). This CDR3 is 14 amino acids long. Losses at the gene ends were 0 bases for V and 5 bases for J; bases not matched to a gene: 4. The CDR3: CASSLAGQRTEAFF. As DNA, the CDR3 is TGTGCCAGCAGCTTGGCGGGACAGAGGACTGAAGCTTTCTTT.

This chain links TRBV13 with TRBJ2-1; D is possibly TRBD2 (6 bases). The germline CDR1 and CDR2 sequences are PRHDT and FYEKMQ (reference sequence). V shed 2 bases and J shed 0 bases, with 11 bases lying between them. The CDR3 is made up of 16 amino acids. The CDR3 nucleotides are TGTGCCAGCAGCTTACGCGGGACCAGCTCCTACAATGAGCAGTTCTTC. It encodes CASSLRGTSSYNEQFF.

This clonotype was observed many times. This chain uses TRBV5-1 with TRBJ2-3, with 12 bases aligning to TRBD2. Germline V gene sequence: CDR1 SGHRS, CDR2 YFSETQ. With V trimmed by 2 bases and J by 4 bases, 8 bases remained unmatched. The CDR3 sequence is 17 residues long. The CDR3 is CASSLFASGRVADTQYF. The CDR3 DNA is TGCGCCAGCAGCTTATTCGCTAGCGGGAGGGTGGCAGATACGCAGTATTTT.

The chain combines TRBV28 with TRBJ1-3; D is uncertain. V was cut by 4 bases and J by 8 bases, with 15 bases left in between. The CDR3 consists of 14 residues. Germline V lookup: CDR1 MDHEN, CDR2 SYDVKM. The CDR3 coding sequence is TGTGCCAGCAGTTCCCCCGTAGCGGGAGACACCATATATTTT. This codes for CASSSPVAGDTIYF.

This chain's CDR3 is CASSQDVGTGLGTEAFF. The CDR3 region has the DNA TGTGCCAGCAGCCAAGATGTAGGGACAGGGCTGGGTACTGAAGCTTTCTTT. V gene TRBV4-2 combines with J gene TRBJ1-1; 9 bases match TRBD1. This CDR3 spans 17 amino acids. CDR1 and CDR2 (germline): LGHNA, YNFKEQ. V was pared by 0 bases and J by 5 bases, with 10 bases of the junction left unmatched.

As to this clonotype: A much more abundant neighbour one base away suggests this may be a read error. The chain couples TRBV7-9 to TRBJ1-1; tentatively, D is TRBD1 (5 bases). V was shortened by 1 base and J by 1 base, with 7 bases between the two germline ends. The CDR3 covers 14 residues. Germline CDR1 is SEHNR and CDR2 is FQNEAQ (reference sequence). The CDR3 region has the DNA TGTGCCAGCAGCTTAGGACAGCCGAACACTGAAGCTTTCTTT. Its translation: CASSLGQPNTEAFF. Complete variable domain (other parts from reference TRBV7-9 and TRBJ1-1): DTGVSQNPRHKITKRGQNVTFRCDPISEHNRLYWYRQTLGQGPEFLTYFQNEAQLEKSRLLSDRFSAERPKGSFSTLEIQRTEQGDSAMYLCASSLGQPNTEAFFGQGTRLTVV.

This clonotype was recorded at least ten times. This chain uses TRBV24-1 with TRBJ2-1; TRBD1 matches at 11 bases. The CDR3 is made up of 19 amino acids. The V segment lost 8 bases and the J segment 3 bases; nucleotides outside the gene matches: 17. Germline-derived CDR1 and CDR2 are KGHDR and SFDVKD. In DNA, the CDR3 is TGTGCCACCAACCGCAGGGGACAGGGGGGCCTACCGAACTACAATGAGCAGTTCTTC. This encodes CATNRRGQGGLPNYNEQFF.

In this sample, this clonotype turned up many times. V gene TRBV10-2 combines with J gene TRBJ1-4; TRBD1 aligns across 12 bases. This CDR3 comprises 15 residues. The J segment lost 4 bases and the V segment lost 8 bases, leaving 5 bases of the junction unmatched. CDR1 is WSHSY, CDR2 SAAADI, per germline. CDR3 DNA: TGCGCCAGCGGGGGACAGGGGGCGAGTAATGAAAAACTGTTTTTT. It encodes CASGGQGASNEKLFF.

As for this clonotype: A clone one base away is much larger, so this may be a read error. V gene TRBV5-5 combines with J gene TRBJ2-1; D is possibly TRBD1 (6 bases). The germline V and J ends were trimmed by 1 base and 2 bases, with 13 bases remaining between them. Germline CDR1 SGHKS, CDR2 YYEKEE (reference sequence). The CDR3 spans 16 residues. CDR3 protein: CASSLRQALPYNEQFF. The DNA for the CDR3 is TGTGCCAGCAGCTTGAGACAGGCATTACCCTACAATGAGCAGTTCTTC.

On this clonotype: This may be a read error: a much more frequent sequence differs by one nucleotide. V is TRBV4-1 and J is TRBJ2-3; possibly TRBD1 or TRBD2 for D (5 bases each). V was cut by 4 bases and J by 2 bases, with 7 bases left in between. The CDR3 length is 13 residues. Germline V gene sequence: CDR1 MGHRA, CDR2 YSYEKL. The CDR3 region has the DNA TGCGCCAGCAGCCGGGACCTCACAGATACGCAGTATTTT. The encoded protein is CASSRDLTDTQYF.

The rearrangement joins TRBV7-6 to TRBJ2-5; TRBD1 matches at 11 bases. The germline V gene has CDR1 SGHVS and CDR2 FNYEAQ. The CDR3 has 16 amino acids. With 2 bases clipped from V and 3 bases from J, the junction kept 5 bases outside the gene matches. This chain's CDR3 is CASSLTPGQGEETQYF. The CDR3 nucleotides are TGTGCCAGCAGCTTAACTCCGGGACAGGGGGAAGAGACCCAGTACTTC.

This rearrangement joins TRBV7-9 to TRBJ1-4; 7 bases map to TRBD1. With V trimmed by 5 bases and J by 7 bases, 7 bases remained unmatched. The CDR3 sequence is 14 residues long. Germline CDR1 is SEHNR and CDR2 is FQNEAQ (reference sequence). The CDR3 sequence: CASSIIGTVEKLFF. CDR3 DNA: TGTGCCAGCAGCATTATAGGGACAGTTGAAAAACTGTTTTTT.

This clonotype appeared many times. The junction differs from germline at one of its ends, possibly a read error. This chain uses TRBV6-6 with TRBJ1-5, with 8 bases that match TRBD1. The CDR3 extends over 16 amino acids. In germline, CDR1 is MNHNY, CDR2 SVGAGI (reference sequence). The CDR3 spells CASSHSSDRDDQPQHF. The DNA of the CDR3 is TGTGCCAGCAGTCACTCCTCGGACAGGGACGATCAGCCCCAGCATTTT.

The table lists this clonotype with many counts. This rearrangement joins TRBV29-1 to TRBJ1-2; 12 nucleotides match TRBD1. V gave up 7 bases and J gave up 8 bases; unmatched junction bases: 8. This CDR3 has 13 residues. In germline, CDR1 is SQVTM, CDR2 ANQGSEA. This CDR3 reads CSATRDRGPGYTF. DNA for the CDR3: TGCAGCGCCACCCGGGACAGGGGGCCGGGCTACACCTTC.

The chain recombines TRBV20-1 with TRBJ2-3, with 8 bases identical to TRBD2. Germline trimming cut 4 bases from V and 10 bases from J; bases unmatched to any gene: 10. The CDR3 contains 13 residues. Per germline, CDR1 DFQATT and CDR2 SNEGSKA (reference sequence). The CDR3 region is CSANRPGGNAQYF. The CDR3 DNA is TGCAGTGCTAATAGGCCGGGGGGGAATGCGCAGTATTTT.

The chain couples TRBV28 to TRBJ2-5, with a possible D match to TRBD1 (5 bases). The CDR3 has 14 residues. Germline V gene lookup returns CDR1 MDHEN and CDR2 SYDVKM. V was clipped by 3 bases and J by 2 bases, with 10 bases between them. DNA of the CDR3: TGTGCCAGCAGTTTCTTCAGGACACAAGAGACCCAGTACTTC. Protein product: CASSFFRTQETQYF.

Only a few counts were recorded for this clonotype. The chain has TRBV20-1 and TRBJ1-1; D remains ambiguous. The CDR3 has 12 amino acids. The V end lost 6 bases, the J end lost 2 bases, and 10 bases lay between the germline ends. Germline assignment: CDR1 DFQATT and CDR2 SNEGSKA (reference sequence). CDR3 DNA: TGCAGTGCATTGAACATTAACACTGAAGCTTTCTTT. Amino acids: CSALNINTEAFF.

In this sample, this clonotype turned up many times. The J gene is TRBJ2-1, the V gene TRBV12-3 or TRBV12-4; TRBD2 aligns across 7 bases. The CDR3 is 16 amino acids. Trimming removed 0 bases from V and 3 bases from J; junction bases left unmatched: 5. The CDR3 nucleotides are TGTGCCAGCAGTTTAGCGCGGGGGAGAGGCTACAATGAGCAGTTCTTC. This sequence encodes CASSLARGRGYNEQFF.

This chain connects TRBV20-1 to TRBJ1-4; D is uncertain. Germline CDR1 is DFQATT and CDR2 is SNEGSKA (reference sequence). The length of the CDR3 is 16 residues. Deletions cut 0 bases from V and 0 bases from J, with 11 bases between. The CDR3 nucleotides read TGCAGTGCTAGAGATCACGGGCTAGCAACTAATGAAAAACTGTTTTTT. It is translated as CSARDHGLATNEKLFF.

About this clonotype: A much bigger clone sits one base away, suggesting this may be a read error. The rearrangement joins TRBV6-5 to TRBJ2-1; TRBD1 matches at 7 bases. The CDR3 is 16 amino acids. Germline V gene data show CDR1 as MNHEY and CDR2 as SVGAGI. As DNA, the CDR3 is TGTGCCAGCAGTCACTCCGAGGGGGCATCATACAATGAGCAGTTCTTC. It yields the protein CASSHSEGASYNEQFF.

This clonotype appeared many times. In DNA form, the CDR3 reads TGTGCCAGCAGCCAAGAACTAGAAGGACGGGACGAGCAGTACTTC. Protein: CASSQELEGRDEQYF. V and J are TRBV14 and TRBJ2-7; TRBD2 might be the D (5 bases). V lost 0 bases and J 5 bases, leaving 14 bases between the germline ends. The CDR3 loop spans 15 amino acids. Germline V gene sequence: CDR1 SGHDN, CDR2 FVKESK.

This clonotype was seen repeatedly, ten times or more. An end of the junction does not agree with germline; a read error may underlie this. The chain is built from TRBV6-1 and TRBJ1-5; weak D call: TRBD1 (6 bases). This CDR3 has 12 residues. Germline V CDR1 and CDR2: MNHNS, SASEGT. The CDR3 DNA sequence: TGTGCCAGCAGCGAAGGGGGGCAAGCCCAGCATTTT. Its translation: CASSEGGQAQHF.